The T cell receptor (beta chain) under discussion was sequenced for a study of beta chain features in type 1 diabetes. What was sequenced were expressed TCRB transcripts, since all of the isolated RNA had been reverse transcribed. TCRdb's copy holds only in-frame clones and misses some; the assay was immunoSEQ multiplex PCR. Here the sample spans 500,000 to 650,000 clones, around 11% being singletons. Averaging roughly 110 mL, one heparinised blood draw was given by each donor. The V and J ends lost 0 bases and 7 bases respectively, with 13 bases between them. This CDR3 is built from 16 residues. Germline assignment: CDR1 MNHEY and CDR2 SVGAGI. Overall study findings and caveats: All four CD4+ subsets from Type 1 diabetes patients carried moderately but significantly shorter TCRB CDR3s.

This clone was observed a handful of times. Its matching antigen is unknown. The chain employs TRBV6-5 and TRBJ1-6, with D uncertain. The sequencing sample was made of naive CD4+ T cells from blood. This TCR came from a man aged 25 to 45 with type 1 diabetes. The CDR3 here is CASSYSVVGWNSPLHF. The CDR3 coding sequence is TGTGCCAGCAGTTACTCGGTGGTAGGGTGGAATTCACCCCTCCACTTT.